By frequency in the sample, the clone carrying this TCR beta chain is medium-sized. The V gene lost 4 bases and the J gene lost 0 bases, with 13 bases spanning the gap. The germline CDR1 and CDR2 sequences are LGHNA and YSLEER. CDR3 length: 16 amino acids. The data were taken from a study of T cells after yellow fever vaccination. Study-wide results and limits: A weaker but faster secondary response was observed, peaking on day 5 versus 15. Of the clonotypes, a small share occurred in both CD4 and CD8 compartments.

TCRdb ran MiXCR on the 5' RACE reads and lists one entry per CDR3 protein. The data show over 10,000 distinct CDR3 sequences, with about 5% seen just once and 0.7% to 1% held by the top ten. The TCR comes from a man younger than 40 who received the YFV17D yellow fever vaccine. Sequenced here: PBMCs, either bulk or a sorted T-cell subset (CD4+, CD8+, memory, or dextramer-sorted; not recorded which), sampled on the day of the yellow fever booster vaccination. The rearrangement uses TRBV4-3 and TRBJ2-1, with D perhaps assigned TRBD1 or TRBD2 (5 bases each). The CDR3, as DNA: TGCGCCAGCAGCCCCCGGGTTGGGGGCTCCTACAATGAGCAGTTCTTC. Protein product: CASSPRVGGSYNEQFF.